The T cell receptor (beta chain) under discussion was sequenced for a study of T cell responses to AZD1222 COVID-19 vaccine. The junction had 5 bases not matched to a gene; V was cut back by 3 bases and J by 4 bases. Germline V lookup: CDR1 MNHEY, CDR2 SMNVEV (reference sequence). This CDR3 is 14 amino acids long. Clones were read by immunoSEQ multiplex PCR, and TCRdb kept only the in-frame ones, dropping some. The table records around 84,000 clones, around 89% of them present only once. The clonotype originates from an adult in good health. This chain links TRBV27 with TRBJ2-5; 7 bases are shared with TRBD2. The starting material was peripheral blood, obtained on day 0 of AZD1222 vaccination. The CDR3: CASSFGGGIETQYF. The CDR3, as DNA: TGTGCCAGCAGTTTTGGGGGAGGGATAGAGACCCAGTACTTC.